This is a list of T cell receptor beta chains from one sample in a study of blood T cell repertoires in COVID-19. Using immunoSEQ multiplex PCR, the repertoire was profiled, and TCRdb retains in-frame clones only, with some absent. The table has approximately 200,000 clones, roughly 81% seen once. Sequenced material: peripheral blood. Receptor source: a man over 45 who had recovered from COVID-19. CDR3s include the opening cysteine and the closing phenylalanine or tryptophan. A D gene is named only where the DNA matches it firmly. Some rows mark clone size as missing; the rest say once, few, many or name a class of expanded clone.

D gene,V gene,J gene,clone size,CDR3 protein,CDR3 DNA
-,TRBV18,TRBJ1-1,-,CASSPLERNTEAFF,TGTGCCAGCTCACCACTAGAAAGGAACACTGAAGCTTTCTTT
-,TRBV6-5,TRBJ1-4,-,CASSYSFGEKLFF,TGTGCCAGCAGTTACTCGTTCGGTGAAAAACTGTTTTTT
TRBD1,TRBV10-3,TRBJ2-1,-,CAISPTGGRYNEQFF,TGTGCCATCAGTCCGACAGGGGGTAGGTACAATGAGCAGTTCTTC
TRBD2,TRBV18,TRBJ2-1,-,CASSPPSSGREYNEQFF,TGTGCCAGCTCACCACCTTCTAGCGGGAGGGAATACAATGAGCAGTTCTTC
-,TRBV29-1,TRBJ2-1,-,CSHNTGTYSYNEQFF,TGCAGCCACAATACCGGGACATACTCCTACAATGAGCAGTTCTTC
-,TRBV11-2,TRBJ1-1,-,CASSPKLEAFF,TGTGCCAGCAGCCCGAAACTCGAAGCTTTCTTT
TRBD1,TRBV24-1,TRBJ1-1,-,CATSEGGTGGRTEAFF,TGTGCCACCAGTGAAGGGGGAACAGGGGGCAGGACTGAAGCTTTCTTT
-,TRBV29-1,TRBJ2-7,-,CSVNRDTSPYEQYF,TGCAGCGTAAACAGGGATACTTCCCCCTACGAGCAGTACTTC
TRBD1,TRBV6-6,TRBJ2-7,-,CASRTGTGGYEQYF,TGTGCCAGCAGAACCGGGACAGGGGGCTACGAGCAGTACTTC
-,TRBV7-2,TRBJ2-3,-,CASSPWGGGTDTQYF,TGTGCCAGCAGCCCTTGGGGAGGTGGGACAGATACGCAGTATTTT
TRBD1,TRBV19,TRBJ2-2,-,CASSMSTGPTGELFF,TGTGCCAGTAGTATGTCGACAGGGCCCACCGGGGAGCTGTTTTTT
TRBD2,TRBV25-1,TRBJ2-1,-,CASSVGLSGTLLDEQFF,TGTGCCAGCAGTGTAGGACTAAGCGGGACCCTCTTGGATGAGCAGTTCTTC
-,TRBV7-2,TRBJ2-3,once,CASSVHREGTQYF,TGTGCCAGCAGCGTCCACAGGGAGGGTACGCAGTATTTT
-,TRBV28,TRBJ2-7,-,CASRTGPYEQYF,TGTGCCAGCAGGACAGGACCCTACGAGCAGTACTTC
-,TRBV5-1,TRBJ2-5,-,CASSLQLEETQYF,TGCGCCAGCAGCTTGCAACTCGAAGAGACCCAGTACTTC
TRBD1,TRBV2,TRBJ2-7,-,CASSYGQGSYEQYF,TGTGCCAGCAGTTACGGACAGGGTTCCTACGAGCAGTACTTC
TRBD2,TRBV10-3,TRBJ2-1,-,CAISESMVAGGDEQFF,TGTGCCATCAGTGAGTCGATGGTAGCGGGAGGGGATGAGCAGTTCTTC
TRBD2,TRBV4-2,TRBJ2-3,-,CASSSTSGSQTDTQYF,TGTGCCAGCAGCTCGACTAGCGGGAGTCAAACAGATACGCAGTATTTT
TRBD1,TRBV28,TRBJ1-3,-,CASRWTGGSGTIYF,TGTGCCAGCAGGTGGACAGGGGGCAGCGGAACCATATATTTT
TRBD2,TRBV19,TRBJ2-3,-,CASSISGPSSSGSTDTQYF,TGTGCCAGTAGTATCTCGGGCCCCTCGTCTAGCGGGAGTACAGATACGCAGTATTTT
-,TRBV10-2,TRBJ2-6,-,CASSGSMLGPGANVLTF,TGCGCCAGCAGTGGGTCCATGTTGGGCCCCGGGGCCAACGTCCTGACTTTC
-,TRBV30,TRBJ1-2,-,CSSWAYGYTF,TGTTCTTCCTGGGCCTATGGCTACACCTTC
-,TRBV2,TRBJ2-1,-,CASRPLGGGDNEQFF,TGTGCCAGCCGCCCCTTGGGCGGGGGCGACAATGAGCAGTTCTTC
TRBD1,TRBV28,TRBJ1-4,-,CASRPGQVYEKLFF,TGTGCCAGCAGACCCGGACAGGTTTATGAAAAACTGTTTTTT
-,TRBV9,TRBJ2-5,-,CASSVGAQETQYF,TGTGCCAGCAGCGTAGGGGCCCAAGAGACCCAGTACTTC
TRBD1,TRBV11-3,TRBJ2-1,-,CASSLGQTPIDEQFF,TGTGCCAGCAGCCTGGGACAGACCCCTATCGATGAGCAGTTCTTC
TRBD1,TRBV18,TRBJ2-6,-,CASSPKGQGQPGANVLTF,TGTGCCAGCTCACCAAAAGGACAGGGTCAACCTGGGGCCAACGTCCTGACTTTC
TRBD1,TRBV24-1,TRBJ1-2,-,CATSERTGGIYGYTF,TGTGCCACCAGTGAACGGACAGGGGGCATCTATGGCTACACCTTC
TRBD2,TRBV10-1,TRBJ2-1,-,CASSRARLAGGQDEQFF,TGCGCCAGCAGTCGGGCCCGACTAGCGGGAGGGCAGGATGAGCAGTTCTTC
-,TRBV28,TRBJ1-2,-,CASTLDRLYGYTF,TGTGCCAGCACCCTCGACAGATTATATGGCTACACCTTC
-,TRBV24-1,TRBJ1-2,-,CATGGASGYTF,TGTGCCACCGGCGGGGCGTCCGGCTACACCTTC
-,TRBV4-2,TRBJ2-1,-,CASSQGDFSYNEQFF,TGTGCCAGCAGCCAAGGGGACTTCTCCTACAATGAGCAGTTCTTC
TRBD2,TRBV5-1,TRBJ2-1,-,CASSLPMTSGRGGNEQFF,TGCGCCAGCAGCCTCCCCATGACTAGCGGGAGAGGAGGCAATGAGCAGTTCTTC
-,TRBV6-5,TRBJ2-7,-,CASKGQEGYEQYF,TGTGCCAGCAAGGGGCAGGAAGGCTACGAGCAGTACTTC
-,TRBV2,TRBJ2-7,-,CASSVALGAESLDEQYF,TGTGCCAGCAGTGTCGCCCTAGGAGCCGAATCTCTAGACGAGCAGTACTTC
TRBD2,TRBV6-4,TRBJ2-1,-,CASRGLAGQISSYNEQFF,TGTGCCAGCAGGGGACTAGCGGGACAAATTAGCTCCTACAATGAGCAGTTCTTC
-,TRBV19,TRBJ2-1,-,CASSIWRVSNEQFF,TGTGCCAGTAGTATTTGGAGGGTCTCCAATGAGCAGTTCTTC
-,TRBV15,TRBJ2-5,-,CATSRDQGSETQYF,TGTGCCACCAGCAGAGATCAGGGTTCCGAGACCCAGTACTTC
-,TRBV29-1,TRBJ2-1,-,CSVEEPGVGYNEQFF,TGCAGCGTTGAAGAGCCGGGAGTGGGGTACAATGAGCAGTTCTTC
TRBD1,TRBV15,TRBJ2-2,-,CATSRDRDRAGTGELFF,TGTGCCACCAGCAGAGACCGGGACAGGGCGGGCACCGGGGAGCTGTTTTTT
-,TRBV28,TRBJ2-6,-,CACSGSYSGANVLTF,TGTGCCTGTTCAGGGTCATACTCTGGGGCCAACGTCCTGACTTTC
-,TRBV19,TRBJ2-6,-,CASSRASGANVLTF,TGTGCCAGTAGTAGGGCCTCTGGGGCCAACGTCCTGACTTTC
-,TRBV27,TRBJ2-1,once,CASSLSPSTGRQGNEQFF,TGTGCCAGCAGTTTAAGTCCCTCGACAGGCCGGCAAGGCAATGAGCAGTTCTTC
-,TRBV18,TRBJ1-5,-,CASSPTGGYQPQHF,TGTGCCAGCTCACCTACGGGGGGCTATCAGCCCCAGCATTTT
-,TRBV7-9,TRBJ2-1,-,CASSLVTGSANEQFF,TGTGCCAGCAGCTTAGTAACAGGGTCAGCGAATGAGCAGTTCTTC
TRBD2,TRBV19,TRBJ2-1,-,CASSDPGTSGYNEQFF,TGTGCCAGTAGTGACCCCGGGACTAGCGGTTACAATGAGCAGTTCTTC